The clone carrying this T cell receptor (beta chain) showed up many times. The target antigen is unknown. These data are taken from a study of Graves' ophthalmopathy and Graves' hyperthyroidism. Whole-study results and caveats: Ophthalmopathy was separated from stable hyperthyroidism by a 13-signature model with 87.88% sensitivity and 81.08% specificity.

The junction had 13 bases not matched to a gene; V was cut back by 4 bases and J by 5 bases. The CDR3 sequence is 16 residues long. Germline lookup yields CDR1 SEHNR and CDR2 FQNEAQ (reference sequence). Newly diagnosed, the hyperthyroidism patients had under 2 months' duration and were aged 18 to 65. Other autoimmune disease, uncontrolled infection, pregnancy and lactation led to exclusion. Investigators amplified TCR beta CDR3 regions from RNA transcripts. An opening RT-PCR round employed HTBI primers and preceded a second-round multiplex PCR. MiXCR, run by TCRdb on the multiplex PCR reads, gives a single entry per CDR3 protein. The sample records around 1,000,000 distinct CDR3 sequences, about 35% being singletons.

The V gene is TRBV7-9, the J gene TRBJ2-7, with TRBD1 matching 8 bases. The sample was peripheral blood or thyroid tissue (not recorded which). The sequence was collected from an adult man with Graves' hyperthyroidism. The CDR3 DNA reads as TGTGCCAGCAGCTCCTACTCCGGACAGGGCGTACACGAGCAGTACTTC. Protein sequence: CASSSYSGQGVHEQYF.